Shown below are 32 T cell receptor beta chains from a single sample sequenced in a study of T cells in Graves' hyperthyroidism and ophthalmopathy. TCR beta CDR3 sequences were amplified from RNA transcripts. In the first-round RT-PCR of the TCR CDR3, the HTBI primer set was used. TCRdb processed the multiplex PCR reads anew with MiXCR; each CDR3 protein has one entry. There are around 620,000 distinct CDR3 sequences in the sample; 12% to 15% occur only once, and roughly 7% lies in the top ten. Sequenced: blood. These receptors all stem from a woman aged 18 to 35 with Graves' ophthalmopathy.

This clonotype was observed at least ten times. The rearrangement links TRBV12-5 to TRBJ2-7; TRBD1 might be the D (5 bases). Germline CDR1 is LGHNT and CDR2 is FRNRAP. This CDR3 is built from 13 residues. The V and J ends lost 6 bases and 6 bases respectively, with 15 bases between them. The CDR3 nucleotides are TGTGCTAGTGGCCGTACAGGACCGTTCGAGCAGTACTTC. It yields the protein CASGRTGPFEQYF.

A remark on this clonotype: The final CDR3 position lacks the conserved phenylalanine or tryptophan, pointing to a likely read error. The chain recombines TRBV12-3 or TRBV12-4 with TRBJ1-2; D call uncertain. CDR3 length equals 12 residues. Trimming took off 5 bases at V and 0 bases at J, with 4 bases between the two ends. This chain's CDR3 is CASSPPNYGYTL. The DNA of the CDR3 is TGTGCCAGCAGTCCCCCTAACTATGGCTACACCCTC.

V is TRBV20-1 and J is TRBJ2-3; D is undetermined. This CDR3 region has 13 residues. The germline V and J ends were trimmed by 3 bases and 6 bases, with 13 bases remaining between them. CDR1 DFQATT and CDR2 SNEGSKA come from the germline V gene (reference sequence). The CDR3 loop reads CSASGTGGDTQYF. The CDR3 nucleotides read TGCAGTGCTAGTGGAACTGGTGGGGATACGCAGTATTTT.

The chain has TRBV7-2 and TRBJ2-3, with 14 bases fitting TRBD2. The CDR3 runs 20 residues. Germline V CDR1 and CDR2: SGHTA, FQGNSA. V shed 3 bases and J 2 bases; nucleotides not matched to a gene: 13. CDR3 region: CASSFGETSGRAGNTDTQYF. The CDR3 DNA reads TGTGCCAGCAGCTTTGGAGAGACTAGCGGGAGGGCCGGGAACACAGATACGCAGTATTTT.

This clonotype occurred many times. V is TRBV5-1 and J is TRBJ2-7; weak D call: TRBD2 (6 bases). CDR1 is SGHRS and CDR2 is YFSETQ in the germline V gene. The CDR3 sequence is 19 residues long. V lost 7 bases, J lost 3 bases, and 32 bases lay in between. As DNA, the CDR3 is TGCGCCAGCTGGGGTAGCGGTGATCGGGCTCGGGACCCGTTCTACGAGCAGTACTTC. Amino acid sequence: CASWGSGDRARDPFYEQYF.

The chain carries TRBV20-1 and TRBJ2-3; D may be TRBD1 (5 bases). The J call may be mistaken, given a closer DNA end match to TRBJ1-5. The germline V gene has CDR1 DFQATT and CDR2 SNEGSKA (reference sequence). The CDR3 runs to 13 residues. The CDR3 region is CSATSDSTDTQHF. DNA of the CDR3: TGCAGTGCTACATCCGACTCGACAGATACGCAGCATTTT.

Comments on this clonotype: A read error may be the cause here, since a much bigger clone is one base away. The DNA of the CDR3 is TGTGCCAGCAGCAGTAGGAGACAGCCAGAGCCTAACACCGGGGAGCTGTTTTTT. Translated: CASSSRRQPEPNTGELFF. The rearrangement links TRBV11-3 to TRBJ2-2; D may be TRBD1 (5 bases). Trimming shortened V by 5 bases and J by 2 bases, and 21 bases separated the two germline ends. Germline loops: CDR1 SGHNT, CDR2 YENEEA. The CDR3 covers 18 residues.

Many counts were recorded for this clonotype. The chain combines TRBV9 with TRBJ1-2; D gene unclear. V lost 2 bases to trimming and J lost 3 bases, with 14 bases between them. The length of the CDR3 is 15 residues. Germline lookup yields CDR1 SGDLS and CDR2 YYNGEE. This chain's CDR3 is CASSVFMGQDYGYTF. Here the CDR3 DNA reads TGTGCCAGCAGCGTTTTCATGGGCCAGGACTATGGCTACACCTTC.

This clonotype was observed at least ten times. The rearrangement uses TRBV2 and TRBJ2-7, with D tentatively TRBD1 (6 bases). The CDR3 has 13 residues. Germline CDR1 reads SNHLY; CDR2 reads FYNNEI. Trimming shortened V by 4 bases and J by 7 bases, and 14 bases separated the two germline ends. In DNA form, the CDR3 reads TGTGCCAGCAGTGGCAACAGGGTAGGTGAGCAGTACTTC. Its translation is CASSGNRVGEQYF.

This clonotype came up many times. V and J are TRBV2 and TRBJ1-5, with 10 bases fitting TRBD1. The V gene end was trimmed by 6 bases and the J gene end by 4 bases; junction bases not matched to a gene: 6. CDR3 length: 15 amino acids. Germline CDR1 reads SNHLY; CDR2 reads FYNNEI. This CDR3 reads CASRTGGGPNQPQHF. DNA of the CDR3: TGTGCCAGCAGGACAGGGGGCGGCCCTAATCAGCCCCAGCATTTT.

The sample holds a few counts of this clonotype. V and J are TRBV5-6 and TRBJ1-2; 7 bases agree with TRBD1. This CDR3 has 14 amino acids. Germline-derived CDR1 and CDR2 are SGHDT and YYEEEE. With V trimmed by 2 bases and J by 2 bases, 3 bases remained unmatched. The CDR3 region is CASSFLTGNYGYTF. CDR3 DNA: TGTGCCAGCAGCTTCCTGACAGGGAACTATGGCTACACCTTC. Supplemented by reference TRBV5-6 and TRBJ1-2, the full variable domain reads DAGVTQSPTHLIKTRGQQVTLRCSPKSGHDTVSWYQQALGQGPQFIFQYYEEEERQRGNFPDRFSGHQFPNYSSELNVNALLLGDSALYLCASSFLTGNYGYTFGSGTRLTVV.

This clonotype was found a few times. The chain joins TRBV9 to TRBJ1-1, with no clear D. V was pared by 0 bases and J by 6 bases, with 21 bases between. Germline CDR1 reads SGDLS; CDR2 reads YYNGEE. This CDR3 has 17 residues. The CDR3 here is CASSVELSGSGTPEAFF. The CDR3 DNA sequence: TGTGCCAGCAGCGTAGAACTGTCGGGGTCAGGAACACCTGAAGCTTTCTTT.

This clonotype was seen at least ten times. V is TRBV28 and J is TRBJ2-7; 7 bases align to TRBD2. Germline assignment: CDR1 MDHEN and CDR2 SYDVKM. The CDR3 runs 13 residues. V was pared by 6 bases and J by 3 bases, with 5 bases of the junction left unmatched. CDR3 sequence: CASSPTSVYEQYF. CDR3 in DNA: TGTGCCAGCAGCCCTACTAGCGTCTACGAGCAGTACTTC. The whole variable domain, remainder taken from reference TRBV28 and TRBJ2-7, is DVKVTQSSRYLVKRTGEKVFLECVQDMDHENMFWYRQDPGLGLRLIYFSYDVKMKEKGDIPEGYSVSREKKERFSLILESASTNQTSMYLCASSPTSVYEQYFGPGTRLTVT.

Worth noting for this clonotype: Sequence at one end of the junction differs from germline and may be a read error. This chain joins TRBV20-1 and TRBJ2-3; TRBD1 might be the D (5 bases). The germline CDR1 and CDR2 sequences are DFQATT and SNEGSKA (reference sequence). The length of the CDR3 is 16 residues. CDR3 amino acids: CSARDWLRQSTGTQYF. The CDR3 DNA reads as TGCAGTGCTAGAGATTGGTTGCGGCAAAGCACAGGTACGCAGTATTTT.

The CDR3 loop is CASSFGTNIPNYEQYF. In DNA form, the CDR3 reads TGCGCCAGCAGCTTTGGGACCAACATACCAAACTACGAGCAGTACTTC. This sequence joins TRBV5-1 and TRBJ2-7, with D perhaps matching TRBD1 or TRBD2 (5 bases each). The CDR3 is 16 residues long. Trimming removed 2 bases at V and 3 bases at J, with 18 bases between. Germline CDR1 is SGHRS and CDR2 is YFSETQ.

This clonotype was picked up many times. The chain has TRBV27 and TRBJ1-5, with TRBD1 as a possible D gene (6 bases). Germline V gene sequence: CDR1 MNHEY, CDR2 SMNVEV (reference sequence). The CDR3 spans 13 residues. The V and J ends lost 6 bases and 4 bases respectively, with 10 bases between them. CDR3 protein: CASRGGANQPQHF. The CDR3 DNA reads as TGTGCCAGCAGGGGGGGGGCTAATCAGCCCCAGCATTTT.

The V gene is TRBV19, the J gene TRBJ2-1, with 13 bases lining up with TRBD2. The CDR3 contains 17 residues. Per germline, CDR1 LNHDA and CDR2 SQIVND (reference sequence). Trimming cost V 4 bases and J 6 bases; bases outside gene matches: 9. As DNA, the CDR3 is TGTGCCAGTAGTAACCCGACTAGCGGGAGGTATGTCAATGAGCAGTTCTTC. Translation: CASSNPTSGRYVNEQFF.

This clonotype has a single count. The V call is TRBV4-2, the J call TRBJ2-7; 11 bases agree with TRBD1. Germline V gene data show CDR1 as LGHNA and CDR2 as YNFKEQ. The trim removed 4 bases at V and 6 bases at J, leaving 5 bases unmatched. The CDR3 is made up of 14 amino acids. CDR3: CASSPGQGDSEQYF. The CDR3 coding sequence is TGTGCCAGCAGCCCGGGACAGGGGGACTCCGAGCAGTACTTC.

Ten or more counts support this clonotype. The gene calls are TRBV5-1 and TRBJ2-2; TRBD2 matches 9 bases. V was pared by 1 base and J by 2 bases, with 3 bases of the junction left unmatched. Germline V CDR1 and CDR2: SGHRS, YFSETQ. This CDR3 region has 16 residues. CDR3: CASSLLTSGNTGELFF. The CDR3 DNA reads TGCGCCAGCAGCTTGCTGACTAGCGGAAACACCGGGGAGCTGTTTTTT.

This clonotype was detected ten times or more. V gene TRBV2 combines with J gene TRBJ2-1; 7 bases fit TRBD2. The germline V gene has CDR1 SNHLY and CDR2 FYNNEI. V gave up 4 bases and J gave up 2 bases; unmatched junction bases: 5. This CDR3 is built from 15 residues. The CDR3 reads CASSAWRETYNEQFF. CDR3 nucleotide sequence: TGTGCCAGCAGTGCGTGGCGGGAGACCTACAATGAGCAGTTCTTC.

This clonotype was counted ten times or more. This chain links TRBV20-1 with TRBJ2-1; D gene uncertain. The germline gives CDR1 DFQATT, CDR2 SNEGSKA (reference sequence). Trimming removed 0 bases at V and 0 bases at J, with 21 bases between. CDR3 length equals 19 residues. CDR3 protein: CSARDFLAGNPSSYNEQFF. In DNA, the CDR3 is TGCAGTGCTAGAGATTTTTTGGCAGGTAACCCGAGCTCCTACAATGAGCAGTTCTTC.

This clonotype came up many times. This CDR3 reads CASSLSGINEQYF. The DNA of the CDR3 is TGTGCCAGCAGTTTAAGCGGGATAAACGAGCAGTACTTC. This chain uses TRBV28 with TRBJ2-7; 7 positions agree with TRBD2. Germline-derived CDR1 and CDR2 are MDHEN and SYDVKM. The ends lost 2 bases at V and 5 bases at J; junction bases unmatched: 3. The CDR3 extends over 13 amino acids.

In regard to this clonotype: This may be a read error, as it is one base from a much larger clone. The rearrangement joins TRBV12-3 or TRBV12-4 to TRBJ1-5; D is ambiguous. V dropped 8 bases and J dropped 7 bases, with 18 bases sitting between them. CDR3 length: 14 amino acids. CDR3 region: CASPSNRLNQPQHF. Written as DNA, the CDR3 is TGTGCCAGCCCATCGAACCGGCTTAACCAGCCCCAGCATTTT.

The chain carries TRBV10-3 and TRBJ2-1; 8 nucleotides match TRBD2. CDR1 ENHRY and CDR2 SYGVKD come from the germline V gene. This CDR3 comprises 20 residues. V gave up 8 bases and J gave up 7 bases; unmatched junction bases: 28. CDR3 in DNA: TGTGCCATCCAATCAGGGTTAAGCGGGAGTGCCGAAAGAAACTCAAATGAGCAGTTCTTC. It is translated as CAIQSGLSGSAERNSNEQFF.

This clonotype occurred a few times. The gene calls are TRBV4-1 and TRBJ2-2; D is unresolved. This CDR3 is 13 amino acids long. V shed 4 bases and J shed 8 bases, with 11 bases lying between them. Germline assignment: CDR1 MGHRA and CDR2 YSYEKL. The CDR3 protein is CASSLPPGGELFF. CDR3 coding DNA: TGCGCCAGCAGCCTCCCCCCGGGTGGGGAGCTGTTTTTT.

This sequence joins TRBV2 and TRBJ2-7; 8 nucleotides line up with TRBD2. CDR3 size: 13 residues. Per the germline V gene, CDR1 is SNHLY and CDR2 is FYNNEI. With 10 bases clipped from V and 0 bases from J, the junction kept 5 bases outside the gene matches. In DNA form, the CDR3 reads TGTGCCACCCTCAGCGGGGGCTCCTACGAGCAGTACTTC. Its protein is CATLSGGSYEQYF.

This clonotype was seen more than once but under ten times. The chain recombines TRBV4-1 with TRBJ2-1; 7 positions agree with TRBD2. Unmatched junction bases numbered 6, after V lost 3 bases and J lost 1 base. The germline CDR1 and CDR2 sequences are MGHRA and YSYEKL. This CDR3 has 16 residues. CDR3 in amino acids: CASSHLLAFSYNEQFF. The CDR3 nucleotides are TGCGCCAGCAGCCACTTACTAGCGTTTTCCTACAATGAGCAGTTCTTC.

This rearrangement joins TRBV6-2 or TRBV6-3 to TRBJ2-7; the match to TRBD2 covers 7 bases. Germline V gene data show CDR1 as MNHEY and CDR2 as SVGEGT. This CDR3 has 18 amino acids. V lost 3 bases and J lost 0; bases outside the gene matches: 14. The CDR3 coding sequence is TGTGCCAGCAGTTATGGGTCGGGAGGCCGACGATTCTCCTACGAGCAGTACTTC. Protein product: CASSYGSGGRRFSYEQYF.

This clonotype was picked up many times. Here the CDR3 reads CASETGYNSPLHF. The CDR3 nucleotides are TGTGCCAGCGAGACAGGCTATAATTCACCCCTCCACTTT. This chain connects TRBV2 to TRBJ1-6; a possible D gene is TRBD1 (6 bases). V was trimmed by 8 bases and J by 3 bases, leaving 8 bases between them. This CDR3 region has 13 residues. Germline V lookup: CDR1 SNHLY, CDR2 FYNNEI.

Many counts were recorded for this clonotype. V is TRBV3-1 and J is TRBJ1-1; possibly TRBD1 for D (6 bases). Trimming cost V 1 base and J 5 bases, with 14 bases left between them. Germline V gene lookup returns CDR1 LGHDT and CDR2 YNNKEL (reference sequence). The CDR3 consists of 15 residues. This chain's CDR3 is CASSQAQGSRTEAFF. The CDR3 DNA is TGTGCCAGCAGCCAAGCGCAGGGGTCTCGGACTGAAGCTTTCTTT.

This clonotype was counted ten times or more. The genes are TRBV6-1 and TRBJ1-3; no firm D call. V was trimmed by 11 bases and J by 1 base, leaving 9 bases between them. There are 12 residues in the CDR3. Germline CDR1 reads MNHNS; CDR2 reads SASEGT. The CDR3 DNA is TGTGCCTCCTCAGCATCTGGAAACACCATATATTTT. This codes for CASSASGNTIYF.

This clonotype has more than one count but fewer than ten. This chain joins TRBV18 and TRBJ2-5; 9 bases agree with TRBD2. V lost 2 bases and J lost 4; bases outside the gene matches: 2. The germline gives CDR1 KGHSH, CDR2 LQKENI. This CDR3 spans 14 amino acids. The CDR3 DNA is TGTGCCAGCTCACCAGGGACTAGCAGAGAGACCCAGTACTTC. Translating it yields CASSPGTSRETQYF.